This TCR beta chain is from a study of cytomegalovirus exposure and HLA in healthy donors (dated by TCRdb to 2016 to 2017). In the study overall: In an earlier analysis of 550 to 750 of the donors, under 300 Gb of sequence data and 100 million or so unique TCR beta sequences from 150 million to 200 million T cells were reported. Both class I and class II loci were covered by HLA typing, at four-digit resolution. All discovery cohort repertoires had been generated on a single sequencing platform. An early release that covered some 640 HLA-typed donors contained approximately 300 gigabases of sequencing data and tens of millions of unique TCR sequences. The study combined high-throughput TCR immunosequencing, statistical association of individual TCRs with disease status, and machine learning to predict cytomegalovirus infection status. Among roughly 400 genotyped donors of the cohort, an average of roughly 230,000 unique TCR beta nucleotide sequences was sequenced per donor, of which 15% to 20% were non-productive. Donor age, sex, ethnicity and CMV serostatus were collected together with the repertoire data. An earlier analysis of some 600 of the donors applied high-throughput TCR beta sequencing to assess whether each TCR beta V gene segment acted as functional or pseudogenic. The study aimed to test whether cataloging public T cell receptors could reveal signatures of past pathogen exposure. Genome-wide SNP genotypes for about three fifths of the roughly 700 donors were used in a later genetic analysis, which treated that subset as a discovery cohort. Along with the roughly 670-subject first cohort, a separate validation cohort of around 110 different subjects was used. In a later analysis, previously published TCR beta repertoires from several hundred donors were re-analyzed and high-resolution HLA genotyping was added so that TCR occurrence patterns could be studied. In the later analysis, no new phenotypic data were used to find candidate immune exposures; instead, reliance was placed on TCR beta sequences and their occurrence across donors. Typing coverage differed by locus: A, B, C, DRB1 and DQB1 were typed in roughly 620-640 donors, DQA1 in about 510, DPA1 in some 570, and DPB1 in approximately 450. A few DR-DQ haplotypes were treated as single units for association and clustering because of strong linkage in the cohort. The T cell repertoires of 700 or so subjects were profiled by immunosequencing and related to cytomegalovirus serostatus. Among the roughly 400 genotyped donors, more than 70% belonged to the genetic ancestry cluster associated with self-reported Caucasian donors. What the authors observed across the whole study: The 87-base-pair reads could not distinguish some IMGT-functional V segments, including TRBV6-2 and TRBV6-3, so those segments were excluded. A further reported finding was that TCR beta sequences accurately predicted the HLA-A and HLA-B alleles for most subjects in the first cohort. Because HLA typing was missing for some donors at each locus, association tests included only the typed subset. Correlated functional status among segregating V segments might be attributable to linkage disequilibrium, but an unknown experimental factor could not be ruled out. The authors suggested that the approach could potentially be generalized to other disease states and immunological phenotypes. CMV serostatus was the only immune exposure information available for the cohort. Presence/absence analyses assumed roughly uniform sequencing depth across donors, an assumption that may not hold. In a later analysis, TCR association rates were found to vary across HLA loci, with the most associated TCRs seen for DRB1 alleles and the fewest for HLA-C alleles. In an earlier analysis of around 600 of the donors, most TCR beta V segments were observed in productive rearrangements about 87% or about 30% of the time, broadly matching IMGT annotations. The cohort was sequenced for TCR beta chains only, and without alpha or paired-chain data the features that could be detected were limited. According to a later analysis, most CMV-associated TCR beta chains appeared to be HLA-restricted, and the HLA associations seemed to be driven largely by CMV exposure. A cluster of highly shared sequence variants was judged likely to represent a technical artifact of the sequencing pipeline. In both the original and validation cohorts, the classifier was reported to diagnose cytomegalovirus status with high specificity and sensitivity. A later analysis found that HLA-associated TCR beta chains were more clonally expanded and had lower generation probabilities than equally common non-associated chains. V-gene and J-gene trimming of TCR beta chains was associated with a missense DCLRE1C variant in a later genetic analysis, and the association was replicated in an independent cohort. Across donors, most TCR sequences were observed very rarely, whereas some public TCRs were present in many individuals. Strong co-occurrence of HLA alleles, especially DR and DQ, made assigning TCR associations to individual alleles difficult. Over 15 rarely observed V segments, including chromosome 9 orphons, were excluded from the earlier analysis of 550 to 700 of the donors because counts were too low. Three of the identified cytomegalovirus-associated TCR beta chains were confirmed in vitro to be specific for cytomegalovirus antigens. A later analysis associated 16,951 TCR beta sequences with specific HLA alleles at a false discovery rate of 0.05. Several of the top co-occurrence clusters appeared to be linked to parvovirus B19, influenza, CMV and Epstein-Barr virus, according to a later analysis. A total of fewer than 200 TCR beta chains were listed by the study as associated with cytomegalovirus. Compared with the approximately 710-donor mean, donors in an Asian-associated ancestry cluster had fewer N-insertions in productive TCRs, according to a later genetic analysis.

The cohort comprised 710 or so healthy bone marrow donors. All cohort members were sampled while nominally healthy, although unrecorded immune exposures were likely present. The donor tested CMV seronegative, placing the donor among the 350 or so seronegative members of the cohort. Every donor gave a peripheral blood sample, and the peripheral blood mononuclear cells from that sample were used for TCR beta sequencing. The Qiagen DNeasy Blood Extraction Kit was used to extract genomic DNA from the blood cell samples. The library was prepared using the immunoSEQ multiplex PCR assay. A mixture of 60 forward primers for TCR Vbeta segments and 13 reverse primers for TCR Jbeta segments was used in the multiplex PCR. The CDR3 region of rearranged TCR beta genes was amplified from genomic DNA by a multiplex PCR assay. The amplified TCR beta libraries were sequenced on the Illumina HiSeq System as 87-base-pair reads. On the authors' methods: A later analysis tallied approximately 87 million unique TCR beta chains across the 666 repertoires, and around 9.9 million of those chains were shared by two or more donors. Raw reads were error-corrected and collapsed into unique sequences with a nearest-neighbor algorithm that merged closely related sequences to remove PCR and sequencing errors. Alignment of CDR3 sequences to IMGT reference sequences was used to assign V, D and J gene segments. For a sequence to be retained, at least a six-nucleotide match to both a V gene segment and a J gene segment was required. Rearrangements were classified as productive when the CDR3 lacked stop codons and remained in frame with V and J, and all other rearrangements were classified as non-productive. Following IMGT convention, CDR3 was defined as the stretch from the second conserved V-encoded cysteine to the conserved J-encoded phenylalanine. The earlier analysis of 450 to 750 of the donors excluded any sequence lacking an unambiguous match to a single V gene segment. In an earlier analysis of roughly 600 of the donors, a V segment was called functional when productive rearrangements were above 56.7%, and segregating when the standard deviation between donors exceeded 5%. A statistical classification framework was built to diagnose cytomegalovirus status from the catalog of TCR beta chain sequences. In a later analysis, TCR nucleotide sequences were compared against IMGT/GENE-DB human TR gene sequences so that V and J genes could be assigned. Using the TCRdist pipeline, a later analysis assigned CDR3 sequences along with most-parsimonious VDJ recombination scenarios. In a later analysis, each TCR beta chain was defined by its CDR3 amino acid sequence together with its V-gene family, and reads lacking a unique V-gene family were excluded. To address suspected cross-contamination and a sequencing artifact, a later analysis removed over 500 highly shared, low-generation-probability nucleotide sequences. In a later analysis, a clonal expansion index was calculated for each public chain from normalized within-repertoire ranks of inferred template counts. A later analysis computed generation probabilities with a VDJ recombination model fitted to out-of-frame rearrangements, and checked the results against IGoR. In a later analysis, TCR-TCR, TCR-HLA and TCR-CMV co-occurrence was scored with hypergeometric tests, and a repertoire-size bias correction was applied to TCR pairs. In a later analysis, false discovery rates were estimated by permuting HLA or CMV assignments 20 times. In a later analysis, co-occurring TCRs were grouped with DBSCAN, and TCRdist sequence similarity was added when clustering was performed within HLA-allele-positive subsets. For co-occurrence clustering, repertoires with fewer than 30,000 or more than 120,000 public chains were excluded, along with about five repertoires with anomalous nucleotide sharing. TCRdb limited this immuneACCESS table to in-frame rearrangements with V and J called. A share of clones is missing; checked studies link under half to unresolved V genes, and the rest is unexplained. V and J calls and clone size are as listed in that table; D and trimming were resolved from the DNA. The table for this sample lists around 80,000 clones; over 75% of them were counted only once. Around 6% of the sample belongs to the ten largest clones.

In the case of this clone: This receptor's antigen is unknown. It has no much larger one-base neighbor in the sample; base qualities were not kept.

CDR1 and CDR2 (SGHNT, YYREEE) derive from the germline V gene (reference sequence). The cysteine opens and the phenylalanine closes a CDR3 of 15 amino acids. Solely the CDR3 DNA is kept, with 45 bases framed from the first base. Between the V and J ends, shortened by 2 bases and 0 bases respectively, the junction contains 11 bases. The material sequenced was PBMCs. The chain employs TRBV5-4 and TRBJ2-5; D gene: possibly TRBD1, on 5 matching bases. The receptor comes from a female donor in good health and CMV-seronegative. The CDR3 here reads CASSLMTANQETQYF. Here is the DNA: TGTGCCAGCAGCTTAATGACAGCTAACCAAGAGACCCAGTACTTC.